The entry that follows covers one TCR beta chain sequence. The antigen it binds to is not known. Base-call qualities are not available, and no considerably larger clone is one nucleotide away. Library preparation employed multiplex PCR. TCRdb lists the instrument as Illumina HiSeq 4000. CDR3 regions were amplified by Arm-PCR with iRepertoire HTBI primers to construct TCR beta libraries. Before sequencing, the PCR products underwent gel purification. The paper's processing steps were these. Gene usage analysis of CDR3 amino acid clonotypes relied on the 60 or so TRBV and 14 TRBJ segments identified across samples. Filtered high-quality paired reads were merged into contigs using COPE and FqMerger. Contigs were aligned with BLAST to IMGT TRBV, TRBD and TRBJ reference genes, and CDR3 was defined per IMGT. Clonotypes above 0.1% frequency were classified as highly expanded clones. Shannon entropy served as the measure of repertoire diversity, while the Gini coefficient captured V-J evenness. Public clonotypes were defined as clonotypes shared by more than one individual. Through fastp at Q25 and MiXCR, TCRdb rebuilt clones from the public reads, retaining in-frame beta chains. Each entry merges the rows of one CDR3 protein and shows their most common DNA and genes. V and J calls and clone size were set by TCRdb, not the authors. This sample has 600,000 to 800,000 distinct CDR3 sequences in its table, and roughly 30% of those were observed once. The leading ten clones occupy about two fifths of the sample.

In light of the paper, this sample's time point label describes: persistent/refractory GD, antithyroid drugs over 5 years with positive TRAb. For both TCR sequencing and RNA sequencing, RNA was extracted from PBMCs using TRIzol. Graves' disease was diagnosed according to American Thyroid Association guidelines. Patients for the study were recruited at an endocrinology department in Xi'an, China. From each patient, 7.5 to 9.5 milliliters of peripheral blood was collected into an EDTA anticoagulant tube. Ficoll Paque Plus density gradient separation was used to isolate PBMCs, and no further T cell sorting was performed. An Agilent 2100 Bioanalyzer and agarose gel were used to assess RNA quality, and a NanoDrop 2000 was used to measure RNA concentration. This sample stems from a study of regulatory T cells in long-lasting Graves disease (dated by TCRdb to 2020 to 2022). As for the study more broadly: Persistent Graves' disease was defined as persistently positive TSH receptor autoantibodies together with antithyroid drug treatment for over 5 years. Persistent Graves' disease patients were compared with newly diagnosed Graves' disease patients by peripheral blood TCR sequencing and RNA sequencing. The study took place in China and was registered as a clinical trial. A total of around 35 samples underwent TCR sequencing: roughly 13 from persistent and about 20 from newly diagnosed Graves' disease patients. In the clinical cohort, patients with persistent Graves' disease had used antithyroid drugs for an average of approximately eleven years. Findings and caveats that apply to the study as a whole: Preferential use of TRBV28, TRBJ1-2 and TRBJ2-5 was observed in persistent disease, whereas TRBV20-1 and TRBJ2-1 were favored in newly diagnosed disease. Persistent patients shared more public clonotypes among themselves (2,741) than newly diagnosed patients did (roughly 910). Sequencing and analysis were limited to the TCR beta chain. The authors noted that the small sample size was a limitation that may lower accuracy. Only peripheral blood was studied, because thyroid tissue, the primary lesion, was inaccessible. Lower TCR Shannon entropy and fewer highly expanded clones were observed in persistent Graves' disease patients than in newly diagnosed patients, which suggested clonal expansion.

CDR1 and CDR2 (SNHLY, FYNNEI) derive from the germline V gene. The CDR3 runs 16 amino acids, cysteine and phenylalanine included. The only DNA kept is the CDR3, 48 bases in frame from the first base. For this chain, trimming is 2 bases at the V end and 4 bases at the J end, and the number of junction bases without a gene match is 6. This receptor was taken from a female donor with Graves disease. This chain joins TRBV2 to TRBJ2-3, with 10 junctional bases fitting TRBD1. This specimen was peripheral blood mononuclear cells (PBMCs), taken when the disease was refractory, from a patient treated with antithyroid drugs. The CDR3 region reads CASSEWDRGTPDTQYF. The sequenced DNA: TGTGCCAGCAGTGAATGGGACAGGGGAACCCCAGATACGCAGTATTTT.